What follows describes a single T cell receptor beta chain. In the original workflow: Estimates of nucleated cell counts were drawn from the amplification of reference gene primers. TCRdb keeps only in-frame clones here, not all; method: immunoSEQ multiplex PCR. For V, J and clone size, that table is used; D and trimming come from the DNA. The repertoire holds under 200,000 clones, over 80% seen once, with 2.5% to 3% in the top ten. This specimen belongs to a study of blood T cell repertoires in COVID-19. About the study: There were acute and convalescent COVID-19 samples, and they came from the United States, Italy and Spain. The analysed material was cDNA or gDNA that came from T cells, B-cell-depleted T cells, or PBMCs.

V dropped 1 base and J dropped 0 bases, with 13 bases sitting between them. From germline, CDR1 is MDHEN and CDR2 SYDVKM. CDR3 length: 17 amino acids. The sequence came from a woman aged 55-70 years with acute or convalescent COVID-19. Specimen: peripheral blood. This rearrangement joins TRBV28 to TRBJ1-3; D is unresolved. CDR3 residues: CASSLSRVGSSGNTIYF. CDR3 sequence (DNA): TGTGCCAGCAGTTTATCCCGGGTCGGCAGCTCTGGAAACACCATATATTTT.